One and the same sample provided the 7 T cell receptor beta chains below, sequenced in a study of OX40 agonist ivuxolimab in advanced cancers. Profiling relied on immunoSEQ multiplex PCR, and the TCRdb table lists in-frame clones only, not all of them. This table has fewer than 30,000 clones, approximately 90% appearing once. The specimen was CD4+ or CD8+ T cells sorted from blood, collected in a trial of the OX40 agonist ivuxolimab. The receptors stem from an adult with an advanced solid tumor such as melanoma, head and neck, liver or kidney cancer.

The chain links TRBV12-5 to TRBJ2-5; D gene uncertain. The J call may be wrong; the DNA end is better matched by TRBJ2-7. This CDR3 spans 14 amino acids. CDR1 and CDR2 (germline): LGHNT, FRNRAP. The CDR3 DNA sequence: TGTGCTAGTGGTTTGTCTGGAAACAGCTACGAGCAGTACTTC. It codes for CASGLSGNSYEQYF.

The chain is built from TRBV5-1 and TRBJ2-2; maybe TRBD2 (6 bases). The CDR3 totals 17 residues. CDR1 is SGHRS and CDR2 is YFSETQ in the germline V gene. The V end lost 0 bases, the J end lost 1 base, and 13 bases lay between the germline ends. The DNA of the CDR3 is TGCGCCAGCAGCTTGGGCGGGGAGACTAGGAACACCGGGGAGCTGTTTTTT. It yields the protein CASSLGGETRNTGELFF.

The CDR3 loop reads CASSPTDRYYGYTF. The CDR3 nucleotides read TGTGCCAGCAGCCCAACGGACCGGTACTATGGCTACACCTTC. This sequence joins TRBV11-2 and TRBJ1-2; D gene ambiguous. CDR1 is SGHAT and CDR2 is FQNNGV in the germline V gene. This CDR3 has 14 residues. V lost 5 bases to trimming and J lost 3 bases, with 13 bases between them.

The gene calls are TRBV5-1 and TRBJ2-1; no clear D gene. Trimming took 2 bases from V and 7 from J, leaving 10 bases between them. Germline V gives CDR1 SGHRS, CDR2 YFSETQ. The CDR3 is 13 residues long. The CDR3 DNA reads TGCGCCAGCAGCTTATCGACGGAGAATGAGCAGTTCTTC. It translates to CASSLSTENEQFF.

The CDR3 DNA sequence: TGTGCCATCAGTGAGGGACAGGGGGATGAAAAACTGTTTTTT. Encoded protein: CAISEGQGDEKLFF. This chain uses TRBV10-3 with TRBJ1-4; 10 bases fit TRBD1. The CDR3 spans 14 residues. Trimming removed 2 bases from V and 6 bases from J; junction bases left unmatched: 0. Germline V gene data show CDR1 as ENHRY and CDR2 as SYGVKD.

This chain connects TRBV27 to TRBJ2-3, with TRBD1 matching 7 bases. The CDR3 is 14 amino acids. V lost 4 bases and J lost 2; bases outside the gene matches: 3. From germline, CDR1 is MNHEY and CDR2 SMNVEV (reference sequence). For the CDR3, the DNA is TGTGCCAGCAGTTATGGGACAGACACAGATACGCAGTATTTT. It yields the protein CASSYGTDTDTQYF.

In this sample, this clone turned up once. V and J are TRBV19 and TRBJ2-4; 7 positions match TRBD2. This CDR3 spans 13 amino acids. The V and J ends lost 11 bases and 3 bases, in that order; junction bases with no gene match: 7. Germline V CDR1 and CDR2: LNHDA, SQIVND (reference sequence). CDR3 nucleotides: TGTGCCGCAAGCGGGGCCCGCAAAAACATTCAGTACTTC. It translates to CAASGARKNIQYF.